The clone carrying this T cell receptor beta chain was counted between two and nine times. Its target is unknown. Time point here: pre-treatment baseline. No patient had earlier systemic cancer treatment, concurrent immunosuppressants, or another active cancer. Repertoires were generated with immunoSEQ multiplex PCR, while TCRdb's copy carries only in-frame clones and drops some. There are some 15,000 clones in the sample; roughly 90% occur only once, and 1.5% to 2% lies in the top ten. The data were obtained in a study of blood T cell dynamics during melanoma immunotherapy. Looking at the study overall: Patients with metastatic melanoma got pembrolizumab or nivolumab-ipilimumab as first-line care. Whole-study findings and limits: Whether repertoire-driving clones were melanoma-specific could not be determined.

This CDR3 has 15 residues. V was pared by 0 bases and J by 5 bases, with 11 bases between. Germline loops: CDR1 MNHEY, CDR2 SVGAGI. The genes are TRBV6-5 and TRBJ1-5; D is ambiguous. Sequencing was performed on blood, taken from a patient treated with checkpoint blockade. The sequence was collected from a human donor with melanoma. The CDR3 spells CASSYSPTADQPQHF. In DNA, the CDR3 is TGTGCCAGCAGTTACTCGCCTACCGCGGATCAGCCCCAGCATTTT.